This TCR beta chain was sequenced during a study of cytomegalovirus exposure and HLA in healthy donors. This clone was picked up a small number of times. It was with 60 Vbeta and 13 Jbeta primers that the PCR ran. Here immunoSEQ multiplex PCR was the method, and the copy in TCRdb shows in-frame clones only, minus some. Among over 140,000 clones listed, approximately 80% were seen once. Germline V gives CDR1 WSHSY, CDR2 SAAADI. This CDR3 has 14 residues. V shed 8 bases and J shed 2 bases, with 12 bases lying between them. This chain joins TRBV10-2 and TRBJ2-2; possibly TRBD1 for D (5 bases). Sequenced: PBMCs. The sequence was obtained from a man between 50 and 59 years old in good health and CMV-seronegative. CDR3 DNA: TGCGCCAGCTCGGCGACAGATAACACCGGGGAGCTGTTTTTT. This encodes CASSATDNTGELFF.